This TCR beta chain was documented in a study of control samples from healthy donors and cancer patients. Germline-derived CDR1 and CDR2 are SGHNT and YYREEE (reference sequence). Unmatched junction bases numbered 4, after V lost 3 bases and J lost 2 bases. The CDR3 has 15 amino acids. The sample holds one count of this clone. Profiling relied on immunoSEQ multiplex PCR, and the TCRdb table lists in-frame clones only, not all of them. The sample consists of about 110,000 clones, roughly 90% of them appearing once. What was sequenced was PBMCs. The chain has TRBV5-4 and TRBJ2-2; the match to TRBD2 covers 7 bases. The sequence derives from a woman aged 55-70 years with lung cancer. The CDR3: CASSSRGSNTGELFF. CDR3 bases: TGTGCCAGCAGCTCCCGCGGGAGTAACACCGGGGAGCTGTTTTTT.